Listed here are 23 T cell receptor beta chains from one sample, sequenced in a study of blood T cell repertoires in COVID-19. The repertoire was sequenced with immunoSEQ multiplex PCR; TCRdb's copy has only in-frame clones and lacks some. The sample records 150,000 to 190,000 clones, about 80% being singletons. The sample taken for sequencing was peripheral blood. All receptors come from a man in his fifties or sixties with acute or convalescent COVID-19.

The sample holds one count of this clone. The V and J genes are TRBV7-2 and TRBJ2-1, with 10 positions matching TRBD1. After removal of 5 bases from V and 2 bases from J, the junction contained 3 bases not matched to a gene. The CDR3 length is 15 residues. From germline, CDR1 is SGHTA and CDR2 FQGNSA. CDR3 nucleotide sequence: TGTGCCAGCAGCCCGGACAGGGGGACCTACAATGAGCAGTTCTTC. Protein: CASSPDRGTYNEQFF.

The rearrangement uses TRBV5-1 and TRBJ1-3; D call uncertain. Germline loops: CDR1 SGHRS, CDR2 YFSETQ. Trimming removed 3 bases from V and 0 bases from J, with 13 bases in between. The CDR3 is 16 residues long. The CDR3 DNA reads TGCGCCAGCAGCTCGGGTTCGGAGATCTCTGGAAACACCATATATTTT. Amino acids: CASSSGSEISGNTIYF.

The chain joins TRBV29-1 to TRBJ1-1, with a possible D match to TRBD1 (5 bases). The germline V gene has CDR1 SQVTM and CDR2 ANQGSEA. This CDR3 is 13 amino acids long. Deletions cut 3 bases from V and 8 bases from J, with 16 bases between. In nucleotides, the CDR3 is TGCAGCGTTGAGACGGGCAGGCGGGGGGAAGCTTTCTTT. Translated: CSVETGRRGEAFF.

The chain joins TRBV5-4 to TRBJ1-6; D unclear. With 4 bases removed from V and 6 bases from J, the gap between germline ends came to 11 bases. Per germline, CDR1 SGHNT and CDR2 YYREEE (reference sequence). The CDR3 is 14 residues long. CDR3 loop: CASSLIGGNSPLHF. The CDR3 DNA is TGTGCCAGCAGCCTAATCGGAGGTAATTCACCCCTCCACTTT.

V is TRBV5-8 and J is TRBJ2-1, with 9 bases identical to TRBD2. After removal of 4 bases from V and 0 bases from J, the junction contained 5 bases not matched to a gene. This CDR3 has 16 residues. Germline loops: CDR1 SGHTS, CDR2 YDEGEE. CDR3 residues: CASSTLAGISYNEQFF. CDR3 coding DNA: TGTGCCAGCAGCACCCTAGCGGGGATCTCCTACAATGAGCAGTTCTTC.

This chain uses TRBV7-2 with TRBJ2-1, with D perhaps matching TRBD2 (6 bases). V lost 0 bases and J 9 bases, leaving 9 bases between the germline ends. The CDR3 has 13 residues. The germline gives CDR1 SGHTA, CDR2 FQGNSA. CDR3 protein: CASSLARLGEQFF. CDR3 sequence (DNA): TGTGCCAGCAGCTTAGCTAGACTAGGTGAGCAGTTCTTC.

Turning to this clone: The sample contains more than one DNA sequence encoding this CDR3. The chain is built from TRBV5-1 and TRBJ1-2, with 8 bases fitting TRBD1. Losses at the gene ends were 0 bases for V and 2 bases for J; bases not matched to a gene: 0. Germline CDR1 is SGHRS and CDR2 is YFSETQ. CDR3 size: 14 residues. The CDR3 protein is CASSLGQGNYGYTF. CDR3 in DNA: TGCGCCAGCAGCTTGGGACAGGGGAACTATGGCTACACCTTC.

DNA of the CDR3: TGTGCCAGCAGCCAGTCTTGGACAGGGAACACTGAAGCTTTCTTT. Protein sequence: CASSQSWTGNTEAFF. The rearrangement links TRBV6-5 to TRBJ1-1; 7 bases are shared with TRBD1. Unmatched junction bases numbered 8, after V lost 6 bases and J lost 1 base. This CDR3 has 15 amino acids. Germline V lookup: CDR1 MNHEY, CDR2 SVGAGI.

The chain has TRBV28 and TRBJ2-3; 7 bases agree with TRBD1. CDR3 length equals 14 residues. Germline V lookup: CDR1 MDHEN, CDR2 SYDVKM. V lost 2 bases, J lost 3 bases, and 2 bases stayed unmatched. The DNA of the CDR3 is TGTGCCAGCAGTTTAAGGGGGCCGACAGATACGCAGTATTTT. Its translation is CASSLRGPTDTQYF. Looking up the rest from reference TRBV28 and TRBJ2-3 gives the full variable domain: DVKVTQSSRYLVKRTGEKVFLECVQDMDHENMFWYRQDPGLGLRLIYFSYDVKMKEKGDIPEGYSVSREKKERFSLILESASTNQTSMYLCASSLRGPTDTQYFGPGTRLTVL.

The J gene is TRBJ2-4, the V gene TRBV5-1; 8 positions match TRBD2. CDR1 SGHRS and CDR2 YFSETQ come from the germline V gene. There are 17 residues in the CDR3. V shed 0 bases and J 6 bases; nucleotides not matched to a gene: 11. Written as DNA, the CDR3 is TGCGCCAGCAGCTTGGAACCCGGGACTAGGGGCTTAAACATTCAGTACTTC. This gives the protein CASSLEPGTRGLNIQYF.

This clone was recorded once. The chain carries TRBV11-2 and TRBJ1-3, with D unclear. The CDR3 covers 16 residues. The ends were cut back, 1 base at V and 0 bases at J, with 10 bases in the middle. The germline V gene encodes CDR1 SGHAT and CDR2 FQNNGV. This CDR3 reads CASSLAPHGSGNTIYF. DNA of the CDR3: TGTGCCAGCAGCTTAGCCCCACATGGCTCTGGAAACACCATATATTTT. Using reference TRBV11-2 and TRBJ1-3 for the parts outside the CDR3, the full variable domain is EAGVAQSPRYKIIEKRQSVAFWCNPISGHATLYWYQQILGQGPKLLIQFQNNGVVDDSQLPKDRFSAERLKGVDSTLKIQPAKLEDSAVYLCASSLAPHGSGNTIYFGEGSWLTVV.

The chain employs TRBV4-3 and TRBJ2-2; TRBD2 agrees at 10 bases. V was clipped by 1 base and J by 7 bases; unmatched bases: 6. The CDR3 covers 16 residues. Looked up from germline, CDR1 is LGHNA and CDR2 is YSLEER. The CDR3 region has the DNA TGCGCCAGCAGCCAAGTGAGCGGGAGGGCCGGCGGGGAGCTGTTTTTT. It specifies CASSQVSGRAGGELFF.

The chain links TRBV19 to TRBJ2-3, with 11 bases identical to TRBD2. The V segment lost 5 bases and the J segment 6 bases; nucleotides outside the gene matches: 10. Germline CDR1 LNHDA, CDR2 SQIVND (reference sequence). This CDR3 is 16 amino acids long. CDR3 DNA: TGTGCCAGTAGTCTGGGACTAGCGGCTGGAGGCGATACGCAGTATTTT. Encoded protein: CASSLGLAAGGDTQYF. Filled out from reference TRBV19 and TRBJ2-3, the complete variable domain reads DGGITQSPKYLFRKEGQNVTLSCEQNLNHDAMYWYRQDPGQGLRLIYYSQIVNDFQKGDIAEGYSVSREKKESFPLTVTSAQKNPTAFYLCASSLGLAAGGDTQYFGPGTRLTVL.

The chain couples TRBV11-2 to TRBJ2-7; weak D call: TRBD1 (6 bases). With 6 bases removed from V and 0 bases from J, the gap between germline ends came to 15 bases. Germline values: CDR1 SGHAT, CDR2 FQNNGV. This CDR3 spans 15 amino acids. CDR3 DNA sequence: TGTGCCAGCAGGCAAAGGGGGTTCAACTCCTACGAGCAGTACTTC. Encoded protein: CASRQRGFNSYEQYF. Based on the CDR3 plus reference TRBV11-2 and TRBJ2-7, the full variable domain is EAGVAQSPRYKIIEKRQSVAFWCNPISGHATLYWYQQILGQGPKLLIQFQNNGVVDDSQLPKDRFSAERLKGVDSTLKIQPAKLEDSAVYLCASRQRGFNSYEQYFGPGTRLTVT.

The rearrangement links TRBV29-1 to TRBJ2-3; 9 positions agree with TRBD1. The germline V gene has CDR1 SQVTM and CDR2 ANQGSEA. The CDR3 loop spans 14 amino acids. The V and J ends lost 6 bases and 2 bases, in that order; junction bases with no gene match: 6. The CDR3 here is CSVKRTGDTDTQYF. CDR3 nucleotide sequence: TGCAGCGTCAAGAGGACAGGGGACACAGATACGCAGTATTTT.

J is TRBJ2-5 and V is TRBV11-2; possibly TRBD2 for D (5 bases). The V gene's germline CDR1 is SGHAT and CDR2 FQNNGV. This CDR3 has 17 amino acids. The V and J ends lost 1 base and 5 bases respectively, with 20 bases between them. CDR3 DNA sequence: TGTGCCAGCAGCTTAGGGGGTAGCGTCTCCCCTCGGGAGACCCAGTACTTC. Amino acid sequence: CASSLGGSVSPRETQYF.

The chain links TRBV6-6 to TRBJ1-1, with 7 bases lining up with TRBD1. Germline V gives CDR1 MNHNY, CDR2 SVGAGI (reference sequence). V was clipped by 7 bases and J by 1 base; unmatched bases: 9. The CDR3 runs 15 residues. Written as DNA, the CDR3 is TGTGCCAGCATGACAAAGACAGGGACGAACACTGAAGCTTTCTTT. Residues: CASMTKTGTNTEAFF.

The CDR3 sequence: CASSLRGDYGNTIYF. CDR3 bases: TGTGCCAGCAGTTTGCGGGGGGATTATGGAAACACCATATATTTT. The chain joins TRBV27 to TRBJ1-3; the D gene is possibly TRBD1 (5 bases). Trimming took off 3 bases at V and 3 bases at J, with 12 bases between the two ends. The V gene's germline CDR1 is MNHEY and CDR2 SMNVEV (reference sequence). This CDR3 region has 15 residues.

Here the CDR3 reads CAGGQAQETQYF. CDR3 DNA: TGTGCCGGCGGGCAGGCCCAAGAGACCCAGTACTTC. The chain combines TRBV21-1 with TRBJ2-5; TRBD2 is the table's D call and was not checked against the DNA. TRBV21-1 is termed a pseudogene. The CDR3 covers 12 residues.

This chain links TRBV6-5 with TRBJ1-6; D is possibly TRBD1 (5 bases). V was cut by 2 bases and J by 7 bases, with 12 bases left in between. This CDR3 comprises 15 residues. The germline V gene has CDR1 MNHEY and CDR2 SVGAGI. In DNA, the CDR3 is TGTGCCAGCAGTTACGGGCGGGGGGGGAATTCACCCCTCCACTTT. Its protein is CASSYGRGGNSPLHF.

The rearrangement joins TRBV19 to TRBJ2-1, with TRBD2 matching over 10 bases. CDR3 size: 16 residues. Germline-derived CDR1 and CDR2 are LNHDA and SQIVND (reference sequence). V lost 4 bases to trimming and J lost 2 bases; unmatched junction nucleotides: 5. Written as DNA, the CDR3 is TGTGCCAGTAGTACGAGCGGGGGGGAGACCTACAATGAGCAGTTCTTC. The encoded protein is CASSTSGGETYNEQFF.

This clone came up once. The V and J genes are TRBV27 and TRBJ2-1; possible D gene TRBD1, 5 bases. The germline V and J ends were trimmed by 3 bases and 4 bases, with 16 bases remaining between them. This CDR3 comprises 16 residues. The germline V gene has CDR1 MNHEY and CDR2 SMNVEV (reference sequence). CDR3 in amino acids: CASSFTLGQGYNEQFF. CDR3 DNA: TGTGCCAGCAGTTTCACGTTAGGGCAGGGATACAATGAGCAGTTCTTC.

The chain has TRBV7-3 and TRBJ1-1; a possible D gene is TRBD1 (5 bases). The V gene lost 4 bases and the J gene lost 0 bases, with 6 bases spanning the gap. Germline values: CDR1 SGHTA, CDR2 FQGTGA. The CDR3 loop spans 13 amino acids. As DNA, the CDR3 is TGTGCCAGCAGCTCGACAGTGAACACTGAAGCTTTCTTT. It specifies CASSSTVNTEAFF.